A selection of T cell receptor beta chains follows, all from one sample in a study of blood T cell repertoires in COVID-19. Using immunoSEQ multiplex PCR, the repertoire was profiled, and TCRdb retains in-frame clones only, with some absent. Seen here are over 150,000 clones, 70% to 80% observed once, and the top ten hold 15% to 20%. Sample: PBMCs or T cells enriched from blood (not recorded which). The source is a woman between 45 and 60 years old who had recovered from COVID-19. Each CDR3 is given with its conserved first and last residue. The D gene is left open where the match is weak. Clone size is stated in some rows and not others, as once, few, many or a class when expanded.

j_gene,abundance,v_gene,d_gene,CDR3nt,CDR3aa
TRBJ1-3,once,TRBV6-5,TRBD1,TGTGCCAGCAGTTACAACTCCCCAGGGGGTGGAAACACCATATATTTT,CASSYNSPGGGNTIYF
TRBJ2-7,-,TRBV9,TRBD1,TGTGCCAGCAGCGTAGGTGGGGGGACAGGGACCTACGAGCAGTACTTC,CASSVGGGTGTYEQYF
TRBJ1-1,-,TRBV14,TRBD1,TGTGCCAGCAGCCTTCAGGGGGGAGGCACTGAAGCTTTCTTT,CASSLQGGGTEAFF
TRBJ2-1,-,TRBV30,TRBD2,TGTGCCTCCAGACTTGACGGGAGGTCCAATGAGCAGTTCTTC,CASRLDGRSNEQFF
TRBJ2-3,-,TRBV28,-,TGTGCCAGCCAGGACTCTAGCACAGATACGCAGTATTTT,CASQDSSTDTQYF
TRBJ2-1,-,TRBV11-3,-,TGTGCCAGCAGCTTAGGTTTCGAGACTAGTGGGGTTGATGAGCAGTTCTTC,CASSLGFETSGVDEQFF
TRBJ1-5,-,TRBV7-2,TRBD1,TGTGCCAGCAGCTGGAAAGGGACAGATAATCAGCCCCAGCATTTT,CASSWKGTDNQPQHF
TRBJ1-1,once,TRBV5-5,TRBD1,TGTGCCAGCAGCTTGGCGGGACAGGGGACCACTGAAGCTTTCTTT,CASSLAGQGTTEAFF
TRBJ2-7,-,TRBV11-2,TRBD1,TGTGCCAGCAGCACGGACAGGAGCTCCTACGAGCAGTACTTC,CASSTDRSSYEQYF
TRBJ2-1,once,TRBV18,-,TGTGCCAGCTCACCACTTACTGCCAGATGGGGGGATGAGCAGTTCTTC,CASSPLTARWGDEQFF
TRBJ2-3,few,TRBV9,-,TGTGCCAGCAGCGTAGGTCTAGCATCGGATACGCAGTATTTT,CASSVGLASDTQYF
TRBJ2-2,-,TRBV29-1,TRBD1,TGCAGCGTACCGGGACAGTGGCCCGGGGAGCTGTTTTTT,CSVPGQWPGELFF
TRBJ1-2,few,TRBV7-8,-,TGTGCCAGCAGCCGAGGAGACTATGGCTACACCTTC,CASSRGDYGYTF
TRBJ2-2,-,TRBV18,TRBD2,TGTGCCAGTTTAGCGGGAGGTCGACAGAACACCGGGGAGCTGTTTTTT,CASLAGGRQNTGELFF
TRBJ1-6,-,TRBV7-9,-,TGTGCCAGCAGCCCCGGGCAGGGGTTGAATTCACCCCTCCACTTT,CASSPGQGLNSPLHF
TRBJ2-2,-,TRBV25-1,TRBD2,TGTGCCAGCAGTGGGCTAGCGGGTGCTAACACCGGGGAGCTGTTTTTT,CASSGLAGANTGELFF
TRBJ1-2,-,TRBV3-1/TRBV3-2,-,TGTGCCAGCAGCCAAGTACGCTCGGGGGATGGCTACACCTTC,CASSQVRSGDGYTF
TRBJ1-6,once,TRBV6-5,-,TGTGCCAGCAGGGAGGCTAGCTCCTATAATTCACCCCTCCACTTT,CASREASSYNSPLHF